This TCR beta chain originates from a study of naive and memory T cell subsets. The study's findings and limits: The RNA method is potentially sensitive to activation and differentiation changes.

Deletions cut 6 bases from V and 0 bases from J, with 17 bases between. This CDR3 is built from 15 residues. From germline, CDR1 is DFQATT and CDR2 SNEGSKA (reference sequence). Ligated cDNA underwent four rounds of PCR with nested alpha and beta constant region primers and SP2. Reverse transcription of blood and skin TCR RNA was primed at alpha and beta constant regions. TCRdb ran MiXCR on the 5' RACE reads and lists one entry per CDR3 protein. The data contain around 30,000 distinct CDR3 sequences, 16% of them singletons. Concerning this clonotype itself: As yet, its antigen is unknown.

A UMI-containing oligonucleotide was joined by 3' ligation to the TCR cDNA template. Whole-blood samples were roughly 2.7 ml of peripheral blood from healthy adult volunteers. Unsorted total RNA, about 1 to 1000 ng, was DNase treated before reverse transcription. The clonotype originates from a female donor in good health. The rearrangement uses TRBV20-1 and TRBJ2-5; D remains ambiguous. The CDR3 region has the DNA TGCAGTGCCACCGCCGGCTCTATCAACCAAGAGACCCAGTACTTC. This gives the protein CSATAGSINQETQYF.